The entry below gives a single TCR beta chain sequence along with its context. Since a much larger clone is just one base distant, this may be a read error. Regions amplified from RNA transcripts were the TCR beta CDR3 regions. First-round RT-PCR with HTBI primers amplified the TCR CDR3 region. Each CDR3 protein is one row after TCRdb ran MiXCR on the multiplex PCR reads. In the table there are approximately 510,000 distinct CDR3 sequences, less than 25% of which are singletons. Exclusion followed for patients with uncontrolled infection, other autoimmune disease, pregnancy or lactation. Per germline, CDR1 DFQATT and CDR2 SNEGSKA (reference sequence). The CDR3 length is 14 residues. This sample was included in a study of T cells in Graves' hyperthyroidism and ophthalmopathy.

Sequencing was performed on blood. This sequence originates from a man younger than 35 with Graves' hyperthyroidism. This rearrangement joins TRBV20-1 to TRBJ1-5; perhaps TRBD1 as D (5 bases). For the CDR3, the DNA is TGCAGTGCTACCCGCCCCTTGACAGTGCCGCCCCAGCGTTTT. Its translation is CSATRPLTVPPQRF.